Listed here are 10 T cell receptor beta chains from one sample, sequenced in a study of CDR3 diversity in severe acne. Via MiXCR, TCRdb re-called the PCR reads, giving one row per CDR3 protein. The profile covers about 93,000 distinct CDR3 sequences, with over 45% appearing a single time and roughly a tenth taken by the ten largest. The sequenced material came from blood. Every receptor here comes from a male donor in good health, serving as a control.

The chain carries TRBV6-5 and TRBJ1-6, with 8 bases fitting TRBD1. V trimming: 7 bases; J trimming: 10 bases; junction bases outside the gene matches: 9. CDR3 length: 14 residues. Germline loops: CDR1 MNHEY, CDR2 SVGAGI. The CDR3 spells CASTKTGAGSPLHF. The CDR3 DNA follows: TGTGCCAGCACTAAGACAGGGGCAGGGTCACCCCTCCACTTT.

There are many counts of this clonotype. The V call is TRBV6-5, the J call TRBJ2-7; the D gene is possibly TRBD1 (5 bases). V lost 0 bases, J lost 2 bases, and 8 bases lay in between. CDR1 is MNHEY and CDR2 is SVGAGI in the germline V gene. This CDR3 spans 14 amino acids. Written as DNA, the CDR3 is TGTGCCAGCAGTTACTCCCCGACAGCCTACGAGCAGTACTTC. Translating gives CASSYSPTAYEQYF.

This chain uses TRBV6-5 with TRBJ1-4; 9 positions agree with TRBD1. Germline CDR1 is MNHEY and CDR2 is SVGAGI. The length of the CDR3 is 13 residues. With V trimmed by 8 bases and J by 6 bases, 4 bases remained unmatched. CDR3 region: CASGTGRDEKLFF. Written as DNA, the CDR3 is TGTGCCAGCGGGACAGGGAGGGATGAAAAACTGTTTTTT.

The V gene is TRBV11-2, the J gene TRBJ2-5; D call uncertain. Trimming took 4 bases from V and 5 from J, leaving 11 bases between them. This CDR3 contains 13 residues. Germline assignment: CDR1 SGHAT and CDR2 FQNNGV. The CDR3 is CASSSKSLETQYF. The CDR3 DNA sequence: TGTGCCAGCAGCTCGAAGAGTCTGGAGACCCAGTACTTC.

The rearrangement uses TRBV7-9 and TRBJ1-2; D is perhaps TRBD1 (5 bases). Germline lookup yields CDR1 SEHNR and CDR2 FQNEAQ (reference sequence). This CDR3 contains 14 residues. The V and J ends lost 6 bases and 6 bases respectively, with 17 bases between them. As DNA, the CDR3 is TGTGCCAGCAGTTTATGGGGGGATAAGGATGGCTACACCTTC. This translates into CASSLWGDKDGYTF.

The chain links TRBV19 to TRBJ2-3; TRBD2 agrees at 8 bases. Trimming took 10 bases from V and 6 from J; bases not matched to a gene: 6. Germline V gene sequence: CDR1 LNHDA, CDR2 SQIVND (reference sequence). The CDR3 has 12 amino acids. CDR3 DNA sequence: TGTGCCATAAGGGGCGGGGGGGATACGCAGTATTTT. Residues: CAIRGGGDTQYF.

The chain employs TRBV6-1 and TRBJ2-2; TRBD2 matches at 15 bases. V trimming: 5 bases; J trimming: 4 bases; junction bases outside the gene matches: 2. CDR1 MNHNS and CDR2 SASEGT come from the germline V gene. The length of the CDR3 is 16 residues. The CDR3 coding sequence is TGTGCCAGCAGTAGGACTAGCGGGGGGGCCACCGGGGAGCTGTTTTTT. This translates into CASSRTSGGATGELFF.

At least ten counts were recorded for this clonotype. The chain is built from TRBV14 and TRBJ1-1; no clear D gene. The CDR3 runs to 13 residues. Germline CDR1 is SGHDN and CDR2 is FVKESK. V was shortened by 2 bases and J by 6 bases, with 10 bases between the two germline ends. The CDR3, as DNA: TGTGCCAGCAGCCAATTTATGGGCGCTGAAGCTTTCTTT. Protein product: CASSQFMGAEAFF.

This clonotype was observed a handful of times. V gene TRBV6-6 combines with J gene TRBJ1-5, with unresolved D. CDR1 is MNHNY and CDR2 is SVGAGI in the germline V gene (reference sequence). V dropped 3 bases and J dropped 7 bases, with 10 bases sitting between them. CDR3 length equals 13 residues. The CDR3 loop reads CASSYVIGQPQHF. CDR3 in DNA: TGTGCCAGCAGTTATGTTATCGGACAGCCCCAGCATTTT.

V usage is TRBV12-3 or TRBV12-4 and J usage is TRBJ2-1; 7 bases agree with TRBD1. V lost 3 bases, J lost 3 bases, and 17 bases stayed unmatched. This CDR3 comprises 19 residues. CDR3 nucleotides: TGTGCCAGCAGTTTGGGACAGAACAATGGGGTTGGGGACTACAATGAGCAGTTCTTC. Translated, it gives CASSLGQNNGVGDYNEQFF.